This T cell receptor (beta chain) was captured in a study of blood T cell repertoires in COVID-19. Study summary: Material from acute and convalescent COVID-19 was sourced from the United States, Italy and Spain. Nucleic acid was either cDNA or gDNA, and it came from T cells, B-cell-depleted T cells, or PBMCs.

With V trimmed by 5 bases and J by 3 bases, 10 bases remained unmatched. CDR1 and CDR2 from the germline V gene are SGHTS and YDEGEE. There are 15 residues in the CDR3. Per the original methods: Cell counts per sample came from amplifying reference gene primers. Libraries were prepared by immunoSEQ multiplex PCR; TCRdb keeps only in-frame clonotypes and omits some of them. V and J calls and clone size are as listed in that table; D and trimming were resolved from the DNA. The repertoire has 150,000 to 200,000 clones, approximately 85% of them found once; the top ten carry 3.3%. The chain uses TRBV5-8 and TRBJ2-7; 8 bases are a match to TRBD1. Sequenced input: peripheral blood. This TCR was recovered from a man aged 55 to 70 with acute or convalescent COVID-19. The CDR3 sequence is CASSYDRGDSYEQYF. The CDR3 nucleotides are TGTGCCAGCAGTTATGACAGGGGCGACAGCTACGAGCAGTACTTC.